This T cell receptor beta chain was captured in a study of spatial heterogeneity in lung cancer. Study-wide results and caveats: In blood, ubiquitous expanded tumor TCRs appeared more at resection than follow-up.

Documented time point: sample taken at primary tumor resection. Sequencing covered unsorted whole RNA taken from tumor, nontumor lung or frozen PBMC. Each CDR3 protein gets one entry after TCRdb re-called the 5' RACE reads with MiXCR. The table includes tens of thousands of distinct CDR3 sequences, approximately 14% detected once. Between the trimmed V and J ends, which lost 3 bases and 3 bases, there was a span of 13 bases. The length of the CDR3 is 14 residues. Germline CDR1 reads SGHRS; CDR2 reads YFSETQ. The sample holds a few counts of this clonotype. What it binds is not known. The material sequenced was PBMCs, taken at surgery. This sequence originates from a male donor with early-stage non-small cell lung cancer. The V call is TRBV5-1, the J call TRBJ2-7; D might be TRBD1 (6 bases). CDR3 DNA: TGCGCCAGCAGCTCCACGACAGGAGGCTACGAGCAGTACTTC. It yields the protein CASSSTTGGYEQYF. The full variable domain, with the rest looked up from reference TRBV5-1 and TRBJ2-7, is KAGVTQTPRYLIKTRGQQVTLSCSPISGHRSVSWYQQTPGQGLQFLFEYFSETQRNKGNFPGRFSGRQFSNSRSEMNVSTLELGDSALYLCASSSTTGGYEQYFGPGTRLTVT.